One sample yielded the 27 T cell receptor beta chains listed below, sequenced in a study of T cell responses to AZD1222 COVID-19 vaccine. Sequenced by immunoSEQ multiplex PCR; TCRdb stores in-frame clones only, minus some. The sample includes roughly 30,000 clones, around 86% of them seen just once. The source material was peripheral blood, sampled on day 0 of AZD1222 vaccination. The receptors originated from an adult in good health.

This chain uses TRBV7-7 with TRBJ2-1; no clear D. Trimming removed 4 bases from V and 6 bases from J, with 10 bases in between. The CDR3 has 13 amino acids. Germline V CDR1 and CDR2: SSHAT, FNYEAQ (reference sequence). The CDR3 DNA follows: TGTGCCAGCAGCTCCAGCCCCGGCAATGAGCAGTTCTTC. Encoded protein: CASSSSPGNEQFF.

This clone appeared once. V is TRBV6-5 and J is TRBJ2-1; perhaps D is TRBD1 or TRBD2 (6 bases each). Trimming cost V 7 bases and J 4 bases, with 17 bases left between them. The CDR3 contains 15 residues. Germline CDR1 and CDR2: MNHEY and SVGAGI. CDR3 amino acids: CASKGVGSGYNEQFF. CDR3 nucleotides: TGTGCCAGCAAGGGGGTTGGTAGCGGTTACAATGAGCAGTTCTTC.

The gene calls are TRBV27 and TRBJ2-1; 10 bases fit TRBD2. CDR3 size: 16 residues. V trimming: 2 bases; J trimming: 3 bases; junction bases outside the gene matches: 4. Germline CDR1 and CDR2: MNHEY and SMNVEV (reference sequence). The DNA of the CDR3 is TGTGCCAGCAGTTTAAGGGCTAGCGGGGGCTACAATGAGCAGTTCTTC. Translating gives CASSLRASGGYNEQFF.

The chain couples TRBV3-1 (or the pseudogene TRBV3-2) to TRBJ1-1; no firm D call. Trimming took 7 bases from V and 2 from J, leaving 11 bases between them. Germline CDR1 LGHDT, CDR2 YNNKEL (reference sequence). The CDR3 totals 13 residues. CDR3 sequence: CASTRIGNTEAFF. The CDR3 region has the DNA TGTGCCAGCACCAGAATCGGTAACACTGAAGCTTTCTTT.

This chain joins TRBV9 and TRBJ2-5; TRBD1 is a possible D gene (6 bases). There are 14 residues in the CDR3. The V gene lost 1 base and the J gene lost 4 bases, with 11 bases spanning the gap. In germline, CDR1 is SGDLS, CDR2 YYNGEE. Written as DNA, the CDR3 is TGTGCCAGCAGCGTATCTATAGGGGGAGAGACCCAGTACTTC. Translation: CASSVSIGGETQYF.

The chain joins TRBV28 to TRBJ2-6, with no clear D. Germline CDR1 reads MDHEN; CDR2 reads SYDVKM. V lost 5 bases, J lost 3 bases, and 14 bases lay in between. CDR3 size: 16 residues. CDR3 coding DNA: TGTGCCAGCAGTCACAAGGGCTACTTTGGGGCCAACGTCCTGACTTTC. This sequence encodes CASSHKGYFGANVLTF.

CDR3 nucleotide sequence: TGCGCCAGCAGCCAAGTGGGTCGAAACACCATATATTTT. Translation: CASSQVGRNTIYF. V is TRBV4-1 and J is TRBJ1-3, with no clear D. Germline V gives CDR1 MGHRA, CDR2 YSYEKL. CDR3 length equals 13 residues. Trimming took off 1 base at V and 5 bases at J, with 6 bases between the two ends.

The chain couples TRBV27 to TRBJ1-6; D remains ambiguous. The V end lost 3 bases, the J end lost 9 bases, and 9 bases lay between the germline ends. The germline gives CDR1 MNHEY, CDR2 SMNVEV (reference sequence). CDR3 length: 13 amino acids. The CDR3 DNA reads TGTGCCAGCAGTTTTGGGAGTACTTCACCCCTCCACTTT. Translating it yields CASSFGSTSPLHF.

The chain is built from TRBV5-1 and TRBJ2-1, with D uncertain. V dropped 0 bases and J dropped 0 bases, with 7 bases sitting between them. Per the germline V gene, CDR1 is SGHRS and CDR2 is YFSETQ. The CDR3 has 15 amino acids. In DNA, the CDR3 is TGCGCCAGCAGCTTGGCCGTGGGCTCCTACAATGAGCAGTTCTTC. Amino acid sequence: CASSLAVGSYNEQFF.

CDR3 residues: CASSELASGVYNEQFF. The CDR3 region has the DNA TGCGCCAGCAGTGAGTTAGCTAGCGGGGTATACAATGAGCAGTTCTTC. This chain links TRBV10-2 with TRBJ2-1, with TRBD2 identical over 9 bases. The CDR3 covers 16 residues. Unmatched junction bases numbered 5, after V lost 1 base and J lost 4 bases. Germline assignment: CDR1 WSHSY and CDR2 SAAADI.

The gene calls are TRBV28 and TRBJ1-2; D unclear. The CDR3 covers 14 residues. Germline loops: CDR1 MDHEN, CDR2 SYDVKM. Trimming removed 6 bases at V and 2 bases at J, with 13 bases between. In DNA, the CDR3 is TGTGCCAGCAGAACCCTCATACAGAACTATGGCTACACCTTC. It specifies CASRTLIQNYGYTF.

V usage is TRBV14 and J usage is TRBJ2-1, with 11 nucleotides matching TRBD1. Germline trimming cut 4 bases from V and 8 bases from J; bases unmatched to any gene: 7. The length of the CDR3 is 15 residues. Germline values: CDR1 SGHDN, CDR2 FVKESK. The CDR3 DNA reads TGTGCCAGCAGCCCGGACAGGGGGCCCGACGATGAGCAGTTCTTC. It is translated as CASSPDRGPDDEQFF.

V usage is TRBV12-3 or TRBV12-4 and J usage is TRBJ1-1; D is uncertain. The CDR3 loop spans 11 amino acids. Trimming cost V 5 bases and J 9 bases, with 10 bases left between them. CDR3 coding DNA: TGTGCCAGCAGTCTTCGGGGAAAAGCTTTCTTT. As protein: CASSLRGKAFF.

The chain couples TRBV6-5 to TRBJ2-7; a weak D match, TRBD1 (6 bases). Germline CDR1 and CDR2: MNHEY and SVGAGI. V was trimmed by 11 bases and J by 2 bases, leaving 19 bases between them. The CDR3 loop spans 14 amino acids. The CDR3 DNA follows: TGTGCCGCTTCGAGGACAGATTGGGCCTACGAGCAGTACTTC. The encoded protein is CAASRTDWAYEQYF.

The chain uses TRBV30 and TRBJ2-7; D call uncertain. This CDR3 spans 14 amino acids. Trimming stripped 4 bases from V and 6 bases from J, with 19 bases between. Germline lookup yields CDR1 GTSNPN and CDR2 SVGIG (reference sequence). The CDR3 loop reads CAWTRPSLFSEQYF. CDR3 DNA: TGTGCCTGGACGAGACCCTCACTTTTTTCCGAGCAGTACTTC.

V usage is TRBV19 and J usage is TRBJ1-2; D gene unclear. The germline CDR1 and CDR2 sequences are LNHDA and SQIVND (reference sequence). Trimming stripped 5 bases from V and 1 base from J, with 8 bases between. The CDR3 extends over 13 amino acids. CDR3 residues: CASSSTNNYGYTF. In DNA form, the CDR3 reads TGTGCCAGTAGTTCGACAAATAACTATGGCTACACCTTC. The whole variable domain, filled in from reference TRBV19 and TRBJ1-2, reads DGGITQSPKYLFRKEGQNVTLSCEQNLNHDAMYWYRQDPGQGLRLIYYSQIVNDFQKGDIAEGYSVSREKKESFPLTVTSAQKNPTAFYLCASSSTNNYGYTFGSGTRLTVV.

This chain connects TRBV18 to TRBJ2-2; 7 bases line up with TRBD1. V lost 3 bases and J lost 2; bases outside the gene matches: 6. Germline lookup yields CDR1 KGHSH and CDR2 LQKENI. The CDR3 covers 16 residues. In DNA, the CDR3 is TGTGCCAGCTCACCTAAGGGGGCGTATAACACCGGGGAGCTGTTTTTT. This encodes CASSPKGAYNTGELFF.

V usage is TRBV21-1 and J usage is TRBJ2-1; TRBD2 is the table's D call and was not checked against the DNA. TRBV21-1 is a known pseudogene. CDR3 length: 15 amino acids. CDR3 in amino acids: CASSKPAGDNYEQFF. The CDR3 region has the DNA TGTGCCAGCAGCAAGCCAGCGGGAGATAACTATGAGCAGTTCTTC.

The V gene is TRBV7-6, the J gene TRBJ2-3; 11 bases map to TRBD2. The germline V gene encodes CDR1 SGHVS and CDR2 FNYEAQ. This CDR3 is 16 amino acids long. Germline trimming cut 2 bases from V and 4 bases from J; bases unmatched to any gene: 5. The CDR3 DNA reads TGTGCCAGCAGCTTAATAGCGGGAGGGGGGTCAGATACGCAGTATTTT. This encodes CASSLIAGGGSDTQYF.

The CDR3 is CASSLAGSGKEQYF. Written as DNA, the CDR3 is TGTGCCAGCAGCTTAGCGGGGTCCGGGAAAGAACAGTACTTC. The V call is TRBV7-2, the J call TRBJ2-7; possibly TRBD2 for D (5 bases). Per the germline V gene, CDR1 is SGHTA and CDR2 is FQGNSA. The CDR3 extends over 14 amino acids. V lost 0 bases, J lost 10 bases, and 16 bases lay in between.

This clone was seen only once. The chain recombines TRBV30 with TRBJ1-1; D is possibly TRBD1 (5 bases). The V and J ends lost 2 bases and 5 bases respectively, with 15 bases between them. CDR1 and CDR2 from the germline V gene are GTSNPN and SVGIG (reference sequence). There are 14 residues in the CDR3. For the CDR3, the DNA is TGTGCCTGGAGTATCACAGGAGGTAGTACTGAAGCTTTCTTT. Its protein product is CAWSITGGSTEAFF. Looking up the rest from reference TRBV30 and TRBJ1-1 gives the full variable domain: SQTIHQWPATLVQPVGSPLSLECTVEGTSNPNLYWYRQAAGRGLQLLFYSVGIGQISSEVPQNLSASRPQDRQFILSSKKLLLSDSGFYLCAWSITGGSTEAFFGQGTRLTVV.

The genes are TRBV6-5 and TRBJ2-1; D is possibly TRBD1 or TRBD2 (5 bases each). V was cut by 6 bases and J by 4 bases, with 13 bases left in between. Germline values: CDR1 MNHEY, CDR2 SVGAGI. This CDR3 spans 14 amino acids. The CDR3 sequence: CASRGTGLYNEQFF. The CDR3 nucleotides read TGTGCCAGCAGGGGGACGGGGTTGTACAATGAGCAGTTCTTC.

The table lists this clone with a count of one. The chain couples TRBV19 to TRBJ1-3; D unclear. The CDR3 is 14 amino acids. Trimming took 3 bases from V and 0 from J, leaving 6 bases between them. CDR1 and CDR2 (germline): LNHDA, SQIVND (reference sequence). The CDR3 sequence: CASSIANSGNTIYF. The CDR3 nucleotides are TGTGCCAGTAGTATTGCGAACTCTGGAAACACCATATATTTT.

The rearrangement joins TRBV7-6 to TRBJ1-1, with D possibly TRBD1 on 5 matching bases. CDR3 length: 13 amino acids. Per the germline V gene, CDR1 is SGHVS and CDR2 is FNYEAQ. The germline V and J ends were trimmed by 1 base and 9 bases, with 12 bases remaining between them. CDR3 coding DNA: TGTGCCAGCAGCTTAGACGGTCGGGGCAAAGCTTTCTTT. It specifies CASSLDGRGKAFF.

The chain employs TRBV7-6 and TRBJ1-5, with D tentatively TRBD1 (5 bases). CDR3 length equals 15 residues. The V end lost 0 bases, the J end lost 6 bases, and 12 bases lay between the germline ends. CDR1 and CDR2 from the germline V gene are SGHVS and FNYEAQ. The CDR3 bases are TGTGCCAGCAGCTTAGCGGCGGGGGACGGTCAGCCCCAGCATTTT. Its protein is CASSLAAGDGQPQHF.

This chain joins TRBV9 and TRBJ1-1; D ambiguous. Germline loops: CDR1 SGDLS, CDR2 YYNGEE. V was clipped by 0 bases and J by 1 base, with 7 bases between them. The CDR3 is 14 residues long. The CDR3 nucleotides read TGTGCCAGCAGCGTAGCCCCACAGAACACTGAAGCTTTCTTT. Its protein product is CASSVAPQNTEAFF.

The rearrangement links TRBV2 to TRBJ2-7; 7 nucleotides match TRBD1. The CDR3 runs 15 residues. Per germline, CDR1 SNHLY and CDR2 FYNNEI. Unmatched junction bases numbered 10, after V lost 8 bases and J lost 0 bases. The chain's CDR3 is CASVQVRQGSYEQYF. CDR3 DNA sequence: TGTGCCAGCGTCCAAGTTCGACAGGGCTCCTACGAGCAGTACTTC.